This passage covers 8 T cell receptor beta chains from one sample sequenced in a study of blood T cell repertoires in COVID-19. This table comes from immunoSEQ multiplex PCR, and its TCRdb copy is limited to in-frame clones, with some not included. This sample has roughly 60,000 clones, with around 90% found just once. Sequencing used peripheral blood. The receptors come from a woman at least 80 years old with active COVID-19.

The gene calls are TRBV5-1 and TRBJ1-5, with 7 bases matching TRBD1. The germline CDR1 and CDR2 sequences are SGHRS and YFSETQ. V shed 0 bases and J 7 bases; nucleotides not matched to a gene: 4. The CDR3 has 14 residues. The CDR3 DNA sequence: TGCGCCAGCAGCTTGGACCCAGGGGGACAGCCCCAGCATTTT. Encoded protein: CASSLDPGGQPQHF. Full variable domain (remainder filled in from reference TRBV5-1 and TRBJ1-5): KAGVTQTPRYLIKTRGQQVTLSCSPISGHRSVSWYQQTPGQGLQFLFEYFSETQRNKGNFPGRFSGRQFSNSRSEMNVSTLELGDSALYLCASSLDPGGQPQHFGDGTRLSIL.

CDR3: CASSEWTSGGAQYF. In nucleotides, the CDR3 is TGTGCCAGCAGTGAGTGGACTAGCGGGGGCGCGCAGTATTTT. The chain has TRBV2 and TRBJ2-3, with 13 bases aligning to TRBD2. The germline CDR1 and CDR2 sequences are SNHLY and FYNNEI. V trimming: 3 bases; J trimming: 10 bases; junction bases outside the gene matches: 4. This CDR3 has 14 residues.

The chain uses TRBV6-5 and TRBJ2-3; the match to TRBD1 covers 8 bases. The CDR3 is 13 amino acids. Germline V gene sequence: CDR1 MNHEY, CDR2 SVGAGI. CDR3 in amino acids: CACRGPAHDTQYF. CDR3 DNA: TGTGCTTGCAGGGGGCCTGCACATGATACGCAGTATTTT.

The chain has TRBV4-2 and TRBJ1-4; weak D call: TRBD1 (6 bases). CDR1 LGHNA and CDR2 YNFKEQ come from the germline V gene. The V gene lost 0 bases and the J gene lost 4 bases, with 27 bases spanning the gap. The CDR3 is 21 residues long. The CDR3 region has the DNA TGTGCCAGCAGCCAAGAGGAGCCGGCTGGAGTAGCGGGGGCCCTTAATGAAAAACTGTTTTTT. As protein: CASSQEEPAGVAGALNEKLFF.

The rearrangement uses TRBV12-3 or TRBV12-4 and TRBJ1-6; D not resolved. Trimming shortened V by 6 bases and J by 7 bases, and 4 bases separated the two germline ends. CDR3 length equals 11 residues. The CDR3 DNA reads as TGTGCCAGCAGGAGAAATTCACCCCTCCACTTT. Translating gives CASRRNSPLHF.

The chain uses TRBV6-5 and TRBJ2-5, with 7 bases lining up with TRBD1. The CDR3 is 14 residues long. V gave up 6 bases and J gave up 7 bases; unmatched junction bases: 11. In germline, CDR1 is MNHEY, CDR2 SVGAGI. CDR3 DNA sequence: TGTGCCAGCAGCTCCCGGGACAGCGCGGGGACCCAGTACTTC. Protein product: CASSSRDSAGTQYF.

The chain joins TRBV6-5 to TRBJ2-1; 7 bases align to TRBD2. Germline V lookup: CDR1 MNHEY, CDR2 SVGAGI. The V segment lost 7 bases and the J segment 0 bases; nucleotides outside the gene matches: 3. The CDR3 has 14 residues. The CDR3 spells CASTGGSSYNEQFF. The CDR3 nucleotides read TGTGCCAGCACCGGCGGGAGCTCCTACAATGAGCAGTTCTTC.

This clone was detected once. The V call is TRBV2, the J call TRBJ2-5; D is unresolved. Germline CDR1 and CDR2: SNHLY and FYNNEI. The CDR3 loop spans 15 amino acids. V was cut by 4 bases and J by 4 bases, with 16 bases left in between. The chain's CDR3 is CASSVSSTQRETQYF. CDR3 DNA sequence: TGTGCCAGCAGTGTGTCTAGTACCCAACGAGAGACCCAGTACTTC.